The 17 T cell receptor beta chains in this list originate from one sample, sequenced in a study of blood T cells in healthy people across ages (dated by TCRdb to between 2014 and 2017). The library was generated by 5' RACE. Sequenced on an Illumina HiSeq 2500. The second PCR ran for roughly 7 to 11 cycles and used a J-beta primer mix along with a sample-barcoded 5' primer. TCRdb's own reprocessing of the public reads used fastp at Q25 and MiXCR and kept productive beta chains. Rows are unified per CDR3 protein, each entry keeping the most common DNA and genes. The sample records some 890,000 distinct CDR3 sequences, about 27% of which are singletons. The leading ten clones occupy around 9.6% of the sample. The same sample was also studied in work on T cells of mothers and their children.

Material for sequencing was blood. The receptors stem from a woman aged 40 to 50 in good health.

Only a few counts were recorded for this clonotype. This chain connects TRBV5-5 to TRBJ2-1; 7 bases line up with TRBD1. The CDR3 covers 15 residues. CDR1 is SGHKS and CDR2 is YYEKEE in the germline V gene (reference sequence). J lost 7 bases, V lost 4 bases, and 11 bases had no gene match. The CDR3 sequence: CASSATGSGGNEQFF. CDR3 sequence (DNA): TGTGCCAGCAGCGCGACAGGGTCCGGCGGGAATGAGCAGTTCTTC. Using reference TRBV5-5 and TRBJ2-1 for the parts outside the CDR3, the full variable domain is DAGVTQSPTHLIKTRGQQVTLRCSPISGHKSVSWYQQVLGQGPQFIFQYYEKEERGRGNFPDRFSARQFPNYSSELNVNALLLGDSALYLCASSATGSGGNEQFFGPGTRLTVL.

This chain uses TRBV11-2 with TRBJ2-5, with 7 bases matching TRBD2. CDR3 length equals 14 residues. Trimming took 2 bases from V and 4 from J; bases not matched to a gene: 4. From germline, CDR1 is SGHAT and CDR2 FQNNGV. The CDR3 reads CASSLSTGGETQYF. CDR3 DNA sequence: TGTGCCAGCAGCTTAAGTACGGGGGGAGAGACCCAGTACTTC.

The V gene is TRBV10-3, the J gene TRBJ1-2, with 8 bases fitting TRBD1. The CDR3 runs to 13 residues. Per germline, CDR1 ENHRY and CDR2 SYGVKD. The junction had 5 bases not matched to a gene; V was cut back by 3 bases and J by 8 bases. The CDR3 here is CAISERQGHGYTF. In nucleotides, the CDR3 is TGTGCCATCAGTGAACGACAGGGGCACGGCTACACCTTC.

This clonotype has just a few counts. This rearrangement joins TRBV3-1 to TRBJ1-4; no firm D call. The CDR3 loop spans 14 amino acids. Germline V gives CDR1 LGHDT, CDR2 YNNKEL (reference sequence). V was cut by 3 bases and J by 5 bases, with 10 bases left in between. Written as DNA, the CDR3 is TGTGCCAGCAGCCACCGGGTCGCAAATGAAAAACTGTTTTTT. Encoded protein: CASSHRVANEKLFF.

Ten or more counts support this clonotype. The chain employs TRBV6-6 and TRBJ2-3; D possibly corresponds to TRBD1 (6 bases). Germline V gene data show CDR1 as MNHNY and CDR2 as SVGAGI (reference sequence). The CDR3 is 16 amino acids. The germline V and J ends were trimmed by 0 bases and 6 bases, with 16 bases remaining between them. CDR3 in amino acids: CASSYSSTGNFDTQYF. CDR3 in DNA: TGTGCCAGCAGTTACTCCTCCACAGGGAACTTCGATACGCAGTATTTT.

This clonotype was counted between two and nine times. This chain joins TRBV5-6 and TRBJ2-2, with D maybe TRBD1 (6 bases). This CDR3 has 17 residues. V lost 0 bases to trimming and J lost 1 base, with 13 bases between them. CDR1 and CDR2 (germline): SGHDT, YYEEEE. CDR3 sequence: CASSLGVGAMNTGELFF. DNA for the CDR3: TGTGCCAGCAGCTTGGGGGTGGGGGCGATGAACACCGGGGAGCTGTTTTTT. Full variable domain (missing parts from reference TRBV5-6 and TRBJ2-2): DAGVTQSPTHLIKTRGQQVTLRCSPKSGHDTVSWYQQALGQGPQFIFQYYEEEERQRGNFPDRFSGHQFPNYSSELNVNALLLGDSALYLCASSLGVGAMNTGELFFGEGSRLTVL.

This clonotype was seen at least ten times. The chain is built from TRBV10-3 and TRBJ1-2, with 9 bases fitting TRBD1. Germline V CDR1 and CDR2: ENHRY, SYGVKD. V shed 4 bases and J 7 bases; nucleotides not matched to a gene: 13. The CDR3 is 16 residues long. DNA for the CDR3: TGTGCCATCAGTGGCTACTCGACAGGGGGAGGCGGTGGCTACACCTTC. Its translation is CAISGYSTGGGGGYTF.

Regarding this clonotype: One base away lies a much larger clone, so this may be a sequencing read error. The chain is built from TRBV5-1 and TRBJ1-4, with no clear D. The ends were cut back, 5 bases at V and 8 bases at J, with 13 bases in the middle. The CDR3 is made up of 13 amino acids. CDR1 and CDR2 from the germline V gene are SGHRS and YFSETQ. The CDR3 region is CASSAMGYEKLFF. The DNA of the CDR3 is TGCGCCAGCAGTGCTATGGGTTACGAAAAACTGTTTTTT.

This clonotype occurred a few times. The V gene is TRBV28, the J gene TRBJ2-7; perhaps TRBD1 as D (6 bases). Between the trimmed V and J ends, which lost 6 bases and 3 bases, there was a span of 18 bases. Germline V gene sequence: CDR1 MDHEN, CDR2 SYDVKM. The CDR3 totals 15 residues. The CDR3, as DNA: TGTGCCAGCAGCCCACTTCCTCGACAGGTCTACGAGCAGTACTTC. Protein sequence: CASSPLPRQVYEQYF.

This clonotype showed up just a few times. J is TRBJ2-4 and V is TRBV9, with TRBD2 matching over 11 bases. Matching the DNA end better, TRBJ2-7 makes the J call doubtful. There are 17 residues in the CDR3. Germline assignment: CDR1 SGDLS and CDR2 YYNGEE. The DNA for the CDR3 is TGTGCCAGCAGCGCCTTAGCGGGGGGGCCCGGGAAGGACGAGCAGTACTTC. It translates to CASSALAGGPGKDEQYF.

This clonotype was counted a few times. The CDR3 DNA is TGTGCCAGCAGCCAACCCCACCTCTCGAAAGAGACCCAGTACTTC. It is translated as CASSQPHLSKETQYF. The chain links TRBV3-1 to TRBJ2-5, with unresolved D. The CDR3 has 15 residues. V was cut by 2 bases and J by 3 bases, with 13 bases left in between. Per the germline V gene, CDR1 is LGHDT and CDR2 is YNNKEL (reference sequence).

V and J are TRBV12-3 or TRBV12-4 and TRBJ2-3; D is ambiguous. V lost 7 bases to trimming and J lost 0 bases, with 5 bases between them. CDR3 length equals 12 residues. CDR3 sequence: CASTVSTDTQYF. CDR3 nucleotides: TGTGCCAGCACAGTGAGCACAGATACGCAGTATTTT.

V is TRBV2 and J is TRBJ2-1, with 8 positions matching TRBD2. V was clipped by 6 bases and J by 2 bases; unmatched bases: 9. The length of the CDR3 is 16 residues. CDR1 and CDR2 (germline): SNHLY, FYNNEI. This chain's CDR3 is CASRGTSGSPYNEQFF. The CDR3 DNA is TGTGCCAGCAGGGGGACGAGCGGGAGCCCCTACAATGAGCAGTTCTTC.

Ten or more counts support this clonotype. The gene calls are TRBV10-3 and TRBJ1-6, with D possibly TRBD1 on 5 matching bases. There are 11 residues in the CDR3. Trimming shortened V by 10 bases and J by 9 bases, and 10 bases separated the two germline ends. The germline gives CDR1 ENHRY, CDR2 SYGVKD. CDR3 sequence reads: CATRERSPLHF. The CDR3, as DNA: TGTGCCACCAGGGAACGTTCACCCCTCCACTTT.

The chain employs TRBV6-2 or TRBV6-3 and TRBJ1-1; 7 positions agree with TRBD1. CDR1 and CDR2 from the germline V gene are MNHEY and SVGEGT. CDR3 length: 13 amino acids. V lost 6 bases, J lost 5 bases, and 6 bases stayed unmatched. The CDR3: CASSDRVWTEAFF. CDR3 DNA sequence: TGTGCCAGCAGCGACAGGGTGTGGACTGAAGCTTTCTTT.

In the case of this clonotype: This CDR3 fails to terminate in the conserved phenylalanine or tryptophan, so it likely reflects a read error. The chain has TRBV7-3 and TRBJ2-4, with 10 bases aligning to TRBD2. TRBJ2-7 explains the end of the DNA better; the J call may be wrong. Germline values: CDR1 SGHTA, CDR2 FQGTGA. The CDR3 has 15 residues. CDR3 in amino acids: CASSSQSGGAYEQYL. The CDR3, as DNA: TGTGCCAGCAGCTCCCAGAGCGGGGGGGCCTACGAGCAGTACTTA.

This clonotype has more than one count but fewer than ten. This chain uses TRBV14 with TRBJ1-1, with D possibly matching TRBD1 (5 bases). Germline V gene lookup returns CDR1 SGHDN and CDR2 FVKESK. The CDR3 loop spans 16 amino acids. V was shortened by 2 bases and J by 4 bases, with 17 bases between the two germline ends. CDR3 in amino acids: CASSQNGAQFVTEAFF. As DNA, the CDR3 is TGTGCCAGCAGCCAAAACGGGGCTCAATTTGTCACTGAAGCTTTCTTT.